This TCR beta chain was sequenced during a study of response to subunit inactivated influenza vaccine. Study findings and constraints: The authors suggested that every seasonal influenza vaccination recruits few new T cells.

This CDR3 is 13 amino acids long. From germline, CDR1 is MNHEY and CDR2 SVGEGT. The V end was cut by 8 bases, the J end by 5 bases, with 16 bases between. TCRdb reprocessed the RT-PCR reads via MiXCR and lists one record per CDR3 protein. The sample consists of around 710,000 distinct CDR3 sequences, about 14% of them appearing once. This clonotype was seen once. Its antigen is still unknown. The source material was PBMCs from blood, sampled 14 to 15 days before vaccination. The chain links TRBV6-2 or TRBV6-3 to TRBJ2-7; possibly TRBD1 or TRBD2 for D (6 bases each). This TCR was recovered from a man in his fifties who received an inactivated influenza vaccine. CDR3 DNA sequence: TGTGCCAGCCGCTTGCCAGGGGAGGACGAGCAGTACTTC. Protein product: CASRLPGEDEQYF.